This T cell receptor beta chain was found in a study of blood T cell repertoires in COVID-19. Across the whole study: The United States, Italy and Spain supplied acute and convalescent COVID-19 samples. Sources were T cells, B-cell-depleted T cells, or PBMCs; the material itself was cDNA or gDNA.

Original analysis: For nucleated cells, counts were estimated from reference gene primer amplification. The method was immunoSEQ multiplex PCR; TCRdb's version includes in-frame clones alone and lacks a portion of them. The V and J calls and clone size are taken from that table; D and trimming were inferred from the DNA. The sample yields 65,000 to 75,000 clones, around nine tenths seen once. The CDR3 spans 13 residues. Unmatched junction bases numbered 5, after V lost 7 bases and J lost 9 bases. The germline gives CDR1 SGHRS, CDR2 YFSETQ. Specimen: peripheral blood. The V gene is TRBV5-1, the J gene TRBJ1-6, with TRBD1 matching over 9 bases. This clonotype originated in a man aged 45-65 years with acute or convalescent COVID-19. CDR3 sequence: CASRDRVSSPLHF. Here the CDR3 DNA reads TGCGCCAGCCGGGACAGGGTATCTTCACCCCTCCACTTT.